Listed below are T cell receptor beta chains from one sample, sequenced in a study of T cell changes during pregnancy in multiple sclerosis. Sequenced by immunoSEQ multiplex PCR; TCRdb stores in-frame clones only, minus some. The sample yields about 98,000 clones, under 95% seen once. This specimen consisted of peripheral blood, obtained after pregnancy. Receptors originate from a female donor in good health, enrolled as a control in a pregnancy study. Each CDR3 is given with its conserved first and last residue. D genes are given only for firm matches. Only part of the rows carry a size: once, few, many, or a class if the clone is expanded.

13	-	TRBV18	TRBJ1-2	few	CASSPPAGKGYTF	TGTGCCAGCTCACCTCCGGCAGGGAAAGGCTACACCTTC
14	TRBD1	TRBV9	TRBJ2-7	-	CASSPRDRGFEQYF	TGTGCCAGCAGCCCCAGGGACAGGGGGTTCGAGCAGTACTTC
17	TRBD2	TRBV5-1	TRBJ2-3	-	CASSSLTSGTSTDTQYF	TGCGCCAGCAGCAGCCTGACTAGCGGGACTAGCACAGATACGCAGTATTTT
13	-	TRBV7-9	TRBJ1-4	once	CASQGRANEKLFF	TGTGCCAGCCAAGGGCGGGCTAATGAAAAACTGTTTTTT
15	TRBD1	TRBV10-3	TRBJ1-1	-	CAISEGRQGATEAFF	TGTGCCATCAGTGAGGGTAGGCAGGGGGCTACTGAAGCTTTCTTT
16	TRBD2	TRBV5-1	TRBJ2-3	-	CASSSTRSGGSDTQYF	TGCGCCAGCAGCTCTACTCGAAGCGGGGGGTCGGATACGCAGTATTTT
15	-	TRBV21-1	TRBJ2-2	-	CASSKMGQNTGELFF	TGTGCCAGCAGCAAAATGGGACAGAACACCGGGGAGCTGTTTTTT
17	TRBD2	TRBV27	TRBJ2-1	once	CASSLLVGGGPPNEQFF	TGTGCCAGCAGTTTATTGGTGGGCGGGGGGCCCCCCAATGAGCAGTTCTTC
14	-	TRBV4-1	TRBJ1-5	-	CASSQDHIHQPQHF	TGCGCCAGCAGCCAAGATCACATTCATCAGCCCCAGCATTTT
12	-	TRBV2	TRBJ2-1	-	CASSRGRDEQFF	TGTGCCAGCAGCAGGGGTCGGGATGAGCAGTTCTTC
13	-	TRBV11-3	TRBJ1-2	-	CASSSGDRDGYTF	TGTGCCAGCAGCTCTGGCGACCGGGATGGCTACACCTTC
14	TRBD2	TRBV29-1	TRBJ2-1	-	CSVGGLAGYNEQFF	TGCAGCGTGGGGGGACTAGCGGGATACAATGAGCAGTTCTTC
13	-	TRBV30	TRBJ1-1	-	CSRSTQGSTEAFF	TGCAGCCGCAGTACCCAGGGGTCCACTGAAGCTTTCTTT
10	-	TRBV20-1	TRBJ1-6	-	CSASSDLLHF	TGCAGTGCTAGTTCAGATCTCCTCCACTTT
14	-	TRBV6-5	TRBJ1-3	-	CASSYRGFGNTIYF	TGTGCCAGCAGTTACAGGGGCTTTGGAAACACCATATATTTT
13	-	TRBV18	TRBJ2-3	-	CASSVLALDTQYF	TGTGCCAGCTCAGTGTTGGCTTTAGATACGCAGTATTTT
14	-	TRBV5-4	TRBJ2-1	-	CASSWRGGSHEQFF	TGTGCCAGCAGCTGGAGGGGGGGTAGTCATGAGCAGTTCTTC
14	TRBD2	TRBV29-1	TRBJ2-7	-	CSVETGRETYEQYF	TGCAGCGTTGAAACCGGGAGGGAGACCTACGAGCAGTACTTC
14	TRBD2	TRBV7-2	TRBJ2-5	-	CASSLLAGVGAQYF	TGTGCCAGCAGCCTACTAGCGGGGGTCGGGGCCCAGTACTTC
14	-	TRBV6-1	TRBJ2-7	-	CASSAGTGTYEQYF	TGTGCCAGCAGTGCCGGGACTGGGACCTACGAGCAGTACTTC
13	-	TRBV5-6	TRBJ1-2	-	CASSPGGAGGYTF	TGTGCCAGCAGCCCGGGGGGGGCTGGGGGCTACACCTTC
14	TRBD2	TRBV6-1	TRBJ2-1	-	CATDKRELLGEQFF	TGTGCCACTGATAAGCGGGAGTTGTTGGGTGAGCAGTTCTTC
14	-	TRBV2	TRBJ1-5	-	CASKGGGEYQPQHF	TGTGCCAGCAAAGGGGGAGGGGAGTATCAGCCCCAGCATTTT
13	TRBD1	TRBV5-5	TRBJ2-7	-	CASSRQGTYEQYF	TGTGCCAGCAGCCGACAGGGGACCTACGAGCAGTACTTC
14	-	TRBV6-4	TRBJ2-1	-	CASSDSYSTDEQFF	TGTGCCAGCAGTGACTCCTACTCAACTGATGAGCAGTTCTTC
15	TRBD2	TRBV5-3	TRBJ2-7	-	CARSLVGSGSYEQYF	TGTGCCAGAAGCTTGGTCGGTAGCGGGAGCTACGAGCAGTACTTC
11	-	TRBV2	TRBJ2-5	once	CASRSGETQYF	TGTGCCAGCAGGAGCGGGGAGACCCAGTACTTC
14	-	TRBV19	TRBJ1-1	-	CASSPSREETGAFF	TGTGCCAGTAGTCCATCCCGGGAGGAAACGGGGGCTTTCTTT
17	TRBD1	TRBV27	TRBJ1-1	-	CASRSWRGQFMNTEAFF	TGTGCCAGCAGGTCGTGGAGGGGACAGTTCATGAACACTGAAGCTTTCTTT